The next 4 T cell receptor beta chains were all read from a single sample in a study of blood T cell repertoires in COVID-19. TCRdb's table, derived via immunoSEQ multiplex PCR, lists solely in-frame clones and lacks some. The top ten hold about 7.2% of the sample, which has over 150,000 clones, around four fifths seen once. Sequencing was done on a sample of PBMCs or T cells enriched from blood (not recorded which). The receptor set was obtained from a man in his fifties who had recovered from COVID-19.

V and J are TRBV4-1 and TRBJ1-1, with TRBD1 identical over 8 bases. The J segment lost 3 bases and the V segment lost 1 base, leaving 13 bases of the junction unmatched. The CDR3 consists of 18 residues. CDR1 and CDR2 (germline): MGHRA, YSYEKL. CDR3 nucleotides: TGCGCCAGCAGCCAAGGCTCGGACAGGGCGGGACCCGACACTGAAGCTTTCTTT. Translation: CASSQGSDRAGPDTEAFF.

J is TRBJ2-5 and V is TRBV6-2 or TRBV6-3, with 9 bases that match TRBD1. CDR1 is MNHEY, CDR2 SVGEGT, per germline. The CDR3 has 18 residues. V lost 1 base to trimming and J lost 4 bases; unmatched junction nucleotides: 13. For the CDR3, the DNA is TGTGCCAGCAGTTACTATGGGACAGGGTCTGAATTGGGAGAGACCCAGTACTTC. Translating gives CASSYYGTGSELGETQYF.

This sequence joins TRBV7-3 and TRBJ2-2; weak D call: TRBD2 (7 bases). V lost 6 bases, J lost 3 bases, and 14 bases lay in between. The CDR3 consists of 15 residues. Germline lookup yields CDR1 SGHTA and CDR2 FQGTGA. In DNA form, the CDR3 reads TGTGCCAGCAGTTCACAGGGAGGGGACACCGGGGAGCTGTTTTTT. Translation gives CASSSQGGDTGELFF.

The gene calls are TRBV11-2 and TRBJ1-3; 7 positions agree with TRBD1. Per germline, CDR1 SGHAT and CDR2 FQNNGV. The CDR3 sequence is 15 residues long. The trim removed 5 bases at V and 8 bases at J, leaving 12 bases unmatched. CDR3 loop: CASSAGTVDRYTIYF. DNA for the CDR3: TGTGCCAGCAGCGCCGGGACAGTTGATCGGTACACCATATATTTT.